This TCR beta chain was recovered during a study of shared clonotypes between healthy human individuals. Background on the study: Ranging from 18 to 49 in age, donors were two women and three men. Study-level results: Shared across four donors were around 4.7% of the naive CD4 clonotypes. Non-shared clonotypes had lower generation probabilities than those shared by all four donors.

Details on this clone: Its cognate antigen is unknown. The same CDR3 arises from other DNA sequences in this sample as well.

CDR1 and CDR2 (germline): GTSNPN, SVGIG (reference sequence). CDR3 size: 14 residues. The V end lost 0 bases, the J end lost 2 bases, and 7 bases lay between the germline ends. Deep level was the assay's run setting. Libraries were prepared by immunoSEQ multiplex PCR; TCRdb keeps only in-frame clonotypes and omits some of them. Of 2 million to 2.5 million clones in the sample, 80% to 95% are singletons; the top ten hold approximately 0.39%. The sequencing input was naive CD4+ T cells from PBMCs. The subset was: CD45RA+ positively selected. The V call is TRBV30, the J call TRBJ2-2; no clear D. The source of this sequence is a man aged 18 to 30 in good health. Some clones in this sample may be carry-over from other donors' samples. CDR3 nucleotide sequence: TGTGCCTGGAGTGTACGACAAAACACCGGGGAGCTGTTTTTT. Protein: CAWSVRQNTGELFF.